This T cell receptor (beta chain) was captured by sequencing in a study of blood T cell repertoires in COVID-19. Study at large: The samples span acute and convalescent COVID-19 from the United States, Italy and Spain. From T cells, B-cell-depleted T cells, or PBMCs came the material, which was cDNA or gDNA.

This CDR3 is built from 17 residues. Germline V gene data show CDR1 as MGHRA and CDR2 as YSYEKL. V was clipped by 4 bases and J by 8 bases, with 24 bases between them. In the original workflow: Quantification of nucleated cells was approximated via reference gene primer amplification. TCRdb's copy holds only in-frame clones and misses some; the assay was immunoSEQ multiplex PCR. Clonal size and the V and J genes are those of that table, whereas D and trimming came from the DNA. The repertoire holds roughly 100,000 clones, with 70% to 90% as singletons. This sequence originates from a human donor in a cohort sampled during active COVID-19. The chain has TRBV4-1 and TRBJ2-1; D possibly corresponds to TRBD1 (7 bases). The source material was peripheral blood. CDR3 coding DNA: TGCGCCAGCAGCCCCCTAGTAGGAGGGGGCGGTCTCGATGAGCAGTTCTTC. This translates into CASSPLVGGGGLDEQFF.